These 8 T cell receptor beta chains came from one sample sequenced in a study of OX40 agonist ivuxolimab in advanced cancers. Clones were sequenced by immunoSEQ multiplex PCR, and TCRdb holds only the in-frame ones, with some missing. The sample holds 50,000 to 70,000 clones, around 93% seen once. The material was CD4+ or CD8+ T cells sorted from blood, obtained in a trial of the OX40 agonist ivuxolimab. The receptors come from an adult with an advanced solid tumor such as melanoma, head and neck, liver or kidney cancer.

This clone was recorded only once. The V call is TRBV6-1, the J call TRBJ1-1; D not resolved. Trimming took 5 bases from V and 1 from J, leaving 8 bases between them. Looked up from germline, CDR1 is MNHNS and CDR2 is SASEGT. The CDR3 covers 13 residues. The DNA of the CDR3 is TGTGCCAGCAGTACCCAGGAGAACACTGAAGCTTTCTTT. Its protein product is CASSTQENTEAFF.

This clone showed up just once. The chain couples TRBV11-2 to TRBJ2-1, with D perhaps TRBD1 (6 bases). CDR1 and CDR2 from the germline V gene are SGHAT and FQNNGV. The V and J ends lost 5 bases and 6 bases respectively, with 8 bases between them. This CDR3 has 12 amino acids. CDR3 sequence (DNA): TGTGCCAGCAGCAGGGACATCAATGAGCAGTTCTTC. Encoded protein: CASSRDINEQFF.

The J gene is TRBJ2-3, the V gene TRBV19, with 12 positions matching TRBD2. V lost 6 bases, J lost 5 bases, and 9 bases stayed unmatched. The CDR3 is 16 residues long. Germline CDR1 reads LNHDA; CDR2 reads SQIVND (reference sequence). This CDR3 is CASRKTSGRQIDTQYF. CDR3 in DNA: TGTGCCAGTAGGAAGACTAGCGGGAGACAGATAGATACGCAGTATTTT.

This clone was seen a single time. The CDR3 DNA reads TGTGCCAGCAGTGGTACGGATCCGTTAACGTCGGGACGAGAGACCCAGTACTTC. Translation: CASSGTDPLTSGRETQYF. This sequence joins TRBV6-1 and TRBJ2-5; D is possibly TRBD1 or TRBD2 (5 bases each). V lost 4 bases, J lost 4 bases, and 25 bases lay in between. CDR1 is MNHNS and CDR2 is SASEGT in the germline V gene. The CDR3 length is 18 residues.

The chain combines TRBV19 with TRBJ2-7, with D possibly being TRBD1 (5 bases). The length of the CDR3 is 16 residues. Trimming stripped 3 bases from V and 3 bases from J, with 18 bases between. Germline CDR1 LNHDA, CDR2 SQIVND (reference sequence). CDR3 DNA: TGTGCCAGTAGTATTGGCCCACAGGCCGAACACTACGAGCAGTACTTC. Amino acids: CASSIGPQAEHYEQYF.

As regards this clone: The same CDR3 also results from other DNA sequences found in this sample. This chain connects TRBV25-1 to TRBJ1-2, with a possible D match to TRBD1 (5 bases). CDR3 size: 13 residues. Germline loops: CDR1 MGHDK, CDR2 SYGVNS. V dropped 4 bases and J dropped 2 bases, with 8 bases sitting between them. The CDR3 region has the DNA TGTGCCAGCAGTGGGGGACGGAACTATGGCTACACCTTC. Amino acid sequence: CASSGGRNYGYTF.

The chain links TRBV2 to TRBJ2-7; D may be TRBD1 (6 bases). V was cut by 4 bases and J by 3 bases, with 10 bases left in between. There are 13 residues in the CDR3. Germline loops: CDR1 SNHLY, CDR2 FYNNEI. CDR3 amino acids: CASSVEGGYEQYF. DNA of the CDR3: TGTGCCAGCAGTGTTGAAGGGGGCTACGAGCAGTACTTC.

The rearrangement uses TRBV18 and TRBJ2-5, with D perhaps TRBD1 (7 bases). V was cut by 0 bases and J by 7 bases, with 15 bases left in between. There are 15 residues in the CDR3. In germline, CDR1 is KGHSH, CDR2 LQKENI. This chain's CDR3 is CASSPPSRGDRTQYF. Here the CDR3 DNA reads TGTGCCAGCTCACCACCGTCCAGGGGGGATCGGACCCAGTACTTC.